The clone carrying this TCR beta chain was recorded many times. The read terminates 3 residues before the CDR3 end, so the remaining end is supplied by the germline J gene. This CDR3 region has 14 residues. J lost 7 bases, V lost 8 bases, and 12 bases had no gene match. CDR1 is LNHDA and CDR2 is SQIVND in the germline V gene (reference sequence). Produced via immunoSEQ multiplex PCR; TCRdb's table is partial and in-frame only. The sample yields approximately 58,000 clones, without any singletons. This sample is part of a study of T cell clonality in common variable immunodeficiency. The TCR was taken from a person between 18 and 75 years old in good health. The chain joins TRBV19 to TRBJ1-2, with 8 positions matching TRBD1. The sequencing input was peripheral blood mononuclear cells. This CDR3 reads CASGGTGPFGGYTF. CDR3 DNA, as far as it was read: TGTGCCAGTGGTGGGACAGGCCCCTTTGGTGGC.